Below, 27 T cell receptor beta chains from the same sample are listed, as sequenced in a study of cytotoxic CD8 clonotypes in ibrutinib-treated CLL. Assay used: immunoSEQ multiplex PCR; TCRdb lists only in-frame clones, some missing. The table has fewer than 80,000 clones, approximately 57% seen once. The source material was PBMCs, sampled after 12 months of ibrutinib treatment. The receptors stem from a human donor with chronic lymphocytic leukemia.

The chain has TRBV19 and TRBJ2-1; D is uncertain. The V end lost 3 bases, the J end lost 8 bases, and 14 bases lay between the germline ends. The length of the CDR3 is 14 residues. CDR1 and CDR2 (germline): LNHDA, SQIVND (reference sequence). Here the CDR3 DNA reads TGTGCCAGTAGTATGGGTACTGGTCGGGATGAGCAGTTCTTC. Translating it yields CASSMGTGRDEQFF.

The rearrangement joins TRBV5-1 to TRBJ1-2; D gene unclear. Trimming took 4 bases from V and 4 from J, leaving 20 bases between them. From germline, CDR1 is SGHRS and CDR2 YFSETQ. This CDR3 comprises 16 residues. The CDR3, as DNA: TGCGCCAGCAGCACCACCTCAGGTGTTCCCCTCTATGGCTACACCTTC. Protein product: CASSTTSGVPLYGYTF.

This clone has only a few counts. The chain is built from TRBV5-1 and TRBJ1-1; D is ambiguous. V was cut by 0 bases and J by 4 bases, with 19 bases left in between. This CDR3 has 17 amino acids. Germline V gene sequence: CDR1 SGHRS, CDR2 YFSETQ. The CDR3 coding sequence is TGCGCCAGCAGCTTGGCCGGGCCTCTAAAAGGAGGCACTGAAGCTTTCTTT. Amino acid sequence: CASSLAGPLKGGTEAFF.

This clone was counted between two and nine times. V and J are TRBV7-9 and TRBJ1-2; TRBD1 is a possible D gene (5 bases). Germline values: CDR1 SEHNR, CDR2 FQNEAQ (reference sequence). Trimming took 5 bases from V and 6 from J, leaving 13 bases between them. CDR3 length: 13 residues. The CDR3 loop is CASSANRDHGYTF. CDR3 nucleotide sequence: TGTGCCAGCAGCGCGAACCGGGACCATGGCTACACCTTC.

This clone was seen once. This chain connects TRBV2 to TRBJ2-3; 9 positions agree with TRBD1. Germline CDR1 SNHLY, CDR2 FYNNEI. The CDR3 is 14 amino acids. V shed 8 bases, J shed 2 bases, and the junction held 5 bases outside the gene matches. The CDR3 protein is CASQGQGNTDTQYF. In nucleotides, the CDR3 is TGTGCCAGCCAGGGACAGGGCAACACAGATACGCAGTATTTT.

This clone was observed a handful of times. The gene calls are TRBV4-1 and TRBJ2-3; D tentatively reads TRBD1 or TRBD2 (5 bases each). V dropped 5 bases and J dropped 9 bases, with 15 bases sitting between them. Germline CDR1 is MGHRA and CDR2 is YSYEKL. The CDR3 length is 13 residues. CDR3 residues: CASSRGDGETQYF. CDR3 nucleotide sequence: TGCGCCAGCAGCAGAGGGGACGGTGAGACGCAGTATTTT.

This chain uses TRBV9 with TRBJ2-5; the D gene is possibly TRBD1 (8 bases). Trimming pared 4 bases from V and 5 bases from J, leaving 18 bases between. CDR3 size: 15 residues. Per germline, CDR1 SGDLS and CDR2 YYNGEE. DNA for the CDR3: TGTGCCAGCAGCTCGAGGACAGGGAGGGGGGAGACCCAGTACTTC. This gives the protein CASSSRTGRGETQYF.

V usage is TRBV4-2 and J usage is TRBJ2-1; perhaps D is TRBD1 or TRBD2 (5 bases each). Germline V gene data show CDR1 as LGHNA and CDR2 as YNFKEQ. V lost 0 bases and J 10 bases, leaving 7 bases between the germline ends. CDR3 size: 12 residues. CDR3 residues: CASSQEGEEQFF. The CDR3 coding sequence is TGTGCCAGCAGCCAAGAAGGGGAGGAGCAGTTCTTC.

The chain carries TRBV30 and TRBJ1-1; no clear D. CDR3 length equals 14 residues. V was trimmed by 7 bases and J by 0 bases, leaving 15 bases between them. Germline-derived CDR1 and CDR2 are GTSNPN and SVGIG (reference sequence). The CDR3 coding sequence is TGTGCCTTTGGAGAAAACAGACTGAACACTGAAGCTTTCTTT. Translation gives CAFGENRLNTEAFF.

In this sample, this clone turned up a few times. The V and J genes are TRBV2 and TRBJ1-6; D not certain. There are 12 residues in the CDR3. V lost 1 base, J lost 9 bases, and 4 bases lay in between. The V gene's germline CDR1 is SNHLY and CDR2 FYNNEI. CDR3 nucleotides: TGTGCCAGCAGTGAAGACCGTTCACCCCTCCACTTT. This translates into CASSEDRSPLHF.

This clone occurred a few times. This chain links TRBV19 with TRBJ1-5, with D possibly matching TRBD1 (5 bases). The CDR3 extends over 14 amino acids. The V gene's germline CDR1 is LNHDA and CDR2 SQIVND (reference sequence). V was trimmed by 5 bases and J by 5 bases, leaving 13 bases between them. The DNA for the CDR3 is TGTGCCAGTAGTCCCCTCCGGGGGGATCAGCCCCAGCATTTT. It specifies CASSPLRGDQPQHF.

The V call is TRBV5-1, the J call TRBJ1-1, with 9 nucleotides matching TRBD1. Trimming removed 4 bases from V and 0 bases from J; junction bases left unmatched: 7. This CDR3 comprises 16 residues. Germline V lookup: CDR1 SGHRS, CDR2 YFSETQ. The CDR3 is CASSVGTGFMNTEAFF. The CDR3 coding sequence is TGCGCCAGCAGCGTCGGGACAGGGTTCATGAACACTGAAGCTTTCTTT. Complete variable domain (other parts from reference TRBV5-1 and TRBJ1-1): KAGVTQTPRYLIKTRGQQVTLSCSPISGHRSVSWYQQTPGQGLQFLFEYFSETQRNKGNFPGRFSGRQFSNSRSEMNVSTLELGDSALYLCASSVGTGFMNTEAFFGQGTRLTVV.

The gene calls are TRBV28 and TRBJ2-7; D remains ambiguous. The CDR3 loop spans 12 amino acids. Germline CDR1 MDHEN, CDR2 SYDVKM. Trimming shortened V by 10 bases and J by 2 bases, and 12 bases separated the two germline ends. This CDR3 reads CATLGDAYEQYF. The CDR3 DNA reads as TGTGCCACCTTAGGAGACGCCTACGAGCAGTACTTC.

The rearrangement joins TRBV28 to TRBJ2-7, with unresolved D. Germline V gene lookup returns CDR1 MDHEN and CDR2 SYDVKM. V was trimmed by 1 base and J by 6 bases, leaving 10 bases between them. This CDR3 has 13 amino acids. CDR3 protein: CASSLFTVGEQYF. CDR3 nucleotide sequence: TGTGCCAGCAGTTTATTCACCGTAGGCGAGCAGTACTTC.

This clone was detected only a few times. The chain has TRBV6-5 and TRBJ2-3; D unclear. From germline, CDR1 is MNHEY and CDR2 SVGAGI. This CDR3 has 16 amino acids. The V end was cut by 4 bases, the J end by 0 bases, with 14 bases between. CDR3 in amino acids: CASSLAYPTSTDTQYF. CDR3 nucleotides: TGTGCCAGCAGTTTGGCGTATCCTACTAGCACAGATACGCAGTATTTT.

The rearrangement uses TRBV4-2 and TRBJ2-2; unclear D gene. This CDR3 has 15 residues. CDR1 is LGHNA, CDR2 YNFKEQ, per germline. V was clipped by 5 bases and J by 0 bases, with 10 bases between them. CDR3 region: CASSLMSANTGELFF. CDR3 bases: TGTGCCAGCAGCTTGATGTCAGCGAACACCGGGGAGCTGTTTTTT.

The V and J genes are TRBV10-3 and TRBJ2-7; TRBD1 might be the D (5 bases). CDR1 ENHRY and CDR2 SYGVKD come from the germline V gene. Trimming pared 5 bases from V and 3 bases from J, leaving 17 bases between. This CDR3 has 15 amino acids. The CDR3 DNA sequence: TGTGCCATCAGTTCAGGGTTACCGAATCTCTACGAGCAGTACTTC. Encoded protein: CAISSGLPNLYEQYF.

This clone turned up a few times. This chain uses TRBV10-2 with TRBJ2-3; 8 bases fit TRBD2. Germline CDR1 and CDR2: WSHSY and SAAADI. The CDR3 is 14 amino acids. J lost 6 bases, V lost 6 bases, and 8 bases had no gene match. The CDR3 region has the DNA TGCGCCAGCAGCGGGGGACTAGAAGGGGATACGCAGTATTTT. This translates into CASSGGLEGDTQYF.

V is TRBV29-1 and J is TRBJ1-1; D is unclear. The germline V gene encodes CDR1 SQVTM and CDR2 ANQGSEA. The CDR3 covers 12 residues. The V and J ends lost 7 bases and 3 bases respectively, with 12 bases between them. In DNA, the CDR3 is TGCAGCGCCGTTCAGGTGTACACTGAAGCTTTCTTT. Translation: CSAVQVYTEAFF.

This clone was seen only a few times. The rearrangement uses TRBV28 and TRBJ1-2; unclear D gene. Trimming removed 8 bases at V and 0 bases at J, with 7 bases between. Germline-derived CDR1 and CDR2 are MDHEN and SYDVKM. CDR3 length: 12 amino acids. The CDR3: CASYRANYGYTF. CDR3 nucleotides: TGTGCCAGCTATCGGGCTAACTATGGCTACACCTTC.

This clone was detected a few times. The gene calls are TRBV6-1 and TRBJ2-3; 11 bases are shared with TRBD2. CDR3 length: 14 amino acids. V lost 7 bases to trimming and J lost 5 bases; unmatched junction nucleotides: 5. Germline V CDR1 and CDR2: MNHNS, SASEGT. The CDR3 DNA sequence: TGTGCCAGCACCTCCGGGACTAGCGGAGATACGCAGTATTTT. Translation: CASTSGTSGDTQYF.

Comment on this clone: Compared with germline, one end of the junction differs, possibly owing to a read error. This chain links TRBV7-9 with TRBJ1-5; no definite D call. CDR3 size: 15 residues. Germline-derived CDR1 and CDR2 are SEHNR and FQNEAQ (reference sequence). Here the CDR3 DNA reads TGTGCCAGCAGCCTAGCCGAGATACCGGGGCAGCCCCAGCATTTT. It yields the protein CASSLAEIPGQPQHF.

The chain is built from TRBV6-1 and TRBJ1-1; D uncertain. V lost 0 bases and J 0 bases, leaving 8 bases between the germline ends. The CDR3 spans 15 residues. Germline CDR1 MNHNS, CDR2 SASEGT. DNA for the CDR3: TGTGCCAGCAGTGAAGCAGGACTGTTGAACACTGAAGCTTTCTTT. This codes for CASSEAGLLNTEAFF.

In this sample, this clone turned up once. V and J are TRBV15 and TRBJ2-5; 7 bases are shared with TRBD1. Germline V gene data show CDR1 as LNHNV and CDR2 as YYDKDF (reference sequence). The CDR3 is 16 amino acids. Trimming removed 0 bases from V and 5 bases from J; junction bases left unmatched: 9. In nucleotides, the CDR3 is TGTGCCACCAGCAGAGACCTCGCAGGGGGAGTGGAGACCCAGTACTTC. Protein sequence: CATSRDLAGGVETQYF.

This clone was detected a few times. The chain employs TRBV27 and TRBJ2-2; 9 nucleotides match TRBD2. The germline gives CDR1 MNHEY, CDR2 SMNVEV (reference sequence). The CDR3 totals 17 residues. Unmatched junction bases numbered 13, after V lost 6 bases and J lost 5 bases. The CDR3 region has the DNA TGTGCCAGCAGCACAAAGGTGCTAGCGGGATGGACCGGGGAGCTGTTTTTT. This translates into CASSTKVLAGWTGELFF.

This clone was seen a handful of times. The rearrangement uses TRBV7-8 and TRBJ2-1, with D unresolved. Trimming took off 1 base at V and 8 bases at J, with 3 bases between the two ends. The CDR3 totals 11 residues. The germline V gene encodes CDR1 SGHVS and CDR2 FQNEAQ. CDR3 bases: TGTGCCAGCAGCTTAGTGGATGAGCAGTTCTTC. Amino acid sequence: CASSLVDEQFF.

The chain carries TRBV4-2 and TRBJ2-3; 14 bases map to TRBD2. CDR3 length: 18 residues. V lost 1 base, J lost 3 bases, and 6 bases stayed unmatched. Germline-derived CDR1 and CDR2 are LGHNA and YNFKEQ. The CDR3 DNA sequence: TGTGCCAGCAGCCAAGTTGGACTAGCGGGAGGCAGGACAGATACGCAGTATTTT. This codes for CASSQVGLAGGRTDTQYF.